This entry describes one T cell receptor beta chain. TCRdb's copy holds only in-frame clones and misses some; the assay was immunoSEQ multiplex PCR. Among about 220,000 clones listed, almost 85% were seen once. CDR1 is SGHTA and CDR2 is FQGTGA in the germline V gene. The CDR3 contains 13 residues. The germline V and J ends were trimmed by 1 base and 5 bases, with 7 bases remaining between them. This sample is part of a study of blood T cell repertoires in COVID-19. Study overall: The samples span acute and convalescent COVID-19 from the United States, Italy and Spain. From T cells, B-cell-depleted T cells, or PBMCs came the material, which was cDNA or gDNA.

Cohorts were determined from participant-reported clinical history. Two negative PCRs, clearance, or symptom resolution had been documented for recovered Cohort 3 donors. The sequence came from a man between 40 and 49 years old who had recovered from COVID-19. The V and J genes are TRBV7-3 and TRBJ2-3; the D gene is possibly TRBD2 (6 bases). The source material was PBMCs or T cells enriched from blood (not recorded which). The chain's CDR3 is CASSLSGEDTQYF. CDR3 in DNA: TGTGCCAGCAGCTTAAGCGGGGAAGATACGCAGTATTTT.